This entry lists 13 T cell receptor beta chains sequenced from one sample in a study of T cells in women clearing cervical HPV infection. The table came from immunoSEQ multiplex PCR; TCRdb's copy has only in-frame clones and leaves some out. The sample totals tens of thousands of clones. The sequencing sample was made of blood buffy coat. Every receptor here comes from a woman aged 18-70 years with a cervical HPV16 infection that either progressed to CIN3+ or cleared (not recorded which).

Comment on this clone: The sequenced fragment ends 3 residues before the CDR3 boundary, so the rest is inferred from the germline J gene. The genes are TRBV10-3 and TRBJ2-3, with D maybe TRBD2 (6 bases). CDR3 length: 15 residues. From germline, CDR1 is ENHRY and CDR2 SYGVKD. The V gene lost 6 bases and the J gene lost 1 base, with 14 bases spanning the gap. CDR3 bases read: TGTGCCATCAGCCATCCCCAGCGGGGCACAGATACG. Translated: CAISHPQRGTDT. The CDR3 as a whole reads CAISHPQRGTDTQYF.

Remarks on this clone: The CDR3 is cut off 3 residues early in the read; its end comes from the germline J gene. The rearrangement uses TRBV11-1 and TRBJ2-7; D remains unclear. V shed 5 bases and J shed 4 bases, with 9 bases lying between them. Per the germline V gene, CDR1 is SGHAT and CDR2 is FQDESV (reference sequence). CDR3 length: 12 residues. The sequenced CDR3 bases are TGTGCCAGCAGCGCCTATCAATACGAG. This gives the protein CASSAYQYE. The full CDR3 is CASSAYQYEQYF.

For this clone: The read is 3 residues too short to cover the CDR3 end, so that end is filled in from the germline J gene. The chain uses TRBV18 and TRBJ1-2; D possibly corresponds to TRBD1 (5 bases). This CDR3 spans 17 amino acids. Germline values: CDR1 KGHSH, CDR2 LQKENI. The part of the CDR3 DNA that was read is TGTGCCAGCTCACCACCGAGTCCTTTGCGGGGGGACTACGAC. Encoded protein: CASSPPSPLRGDYD. The complete CDR3 reads CASSPPSPLRGDYDYTF.

On this clone itself: The read falls 3 residues short of the CDR3 end, and the missing part is taken from the germline J gene. This chain joins TRBV18 and TRBJ2-5; 7 bases line up with TRBD2. This CDR3 is built from 16 residues. Germline loops: CDR1 KGHSH, CDR2 LQKENI. The J segment lost 3 bases and the V segment lost 3 bases, leaving 10 bases of the junction unmatched. The sequenced CDR3 bases are TGTGCCAGCTCACCTCCCGGACTAGTTCTGAAAGAGACC. It is translated as CASSPPGLVLKET. In full, the CDR3 is CASSPPGLVLKETQYF.

As concerns this clone: The CDR3 end is not reached by the read, which stops 3 residues before it; the germline J gene fills it in. The chain combines TRBV11-2 with TRBJ1-2; D possibly corresponds to TRBD1 (5 bases). The CDR3 length is 13 residues. Germline CDR1 and CDR2: SGHAT and FQNNGV. The chain's CDR3 is CASSLQGLVDYTF. Incomplete CDR3 DNA: TGTGCCAGCAGCTTACAGGGTTTAGTTGAC. The full variable domain, in which reference TRBV11-2 and TRBJ1-2 provide the parts outside the CDR3, is EAGVAQSPRYKIIEKRQSVAFWCNPISGHATLYWYQQILGQGPKLLIQFQNNGVVDDSQLPKDRFSAERLKGVDSTLKIQPAKLEDSAVYLCASSLQGLVDYTFGSGTRLTVV.

Comments on this clone: The CDR3 end is not reached by the read, which stops 3 residues before it; the germline J gene fills it in. The chain uses TRBV7-9 and TRBJ2-4; TRBD1 is a possible D gene (7 bases). Germline CDR1 SEHNR, CDR2 FQNEAQ (reference sequence). The CDR3 consists of 13 residues. Partial CDR3 DNA: TGTGCCAGCAGCTCGTACAGGGGAGGTGGT. Its translation: CASSSYRGGG. The whole CDR3 is CASSSYRGGGQYF.

Remarks on this clone: Coverage ceases 3 residues before the CDR3 finishes, and the germline J gene fills in the end. The V gene is TRBV18, the J gene TRBJ2-3, with D uncertain. The germline V gene has CDR1 KGHSH and CDR2 LQKENI. The CDR3 has 13 residues. Partial CDR3 DNA: TGTGCCAGCTCACCAAACACCGAGGCGGCG. Its translation is CASSPNTEAA. The CDR3, in full, reads CASSPNTEAAQYF.

Regarding this clone: The missing CDR3 end, 3 residues past where the read stops, is filled in from the germline J gene. V gene TRBV29-1 combines with J gene TRBJ1-1; weak D call: TRBD1 (6 bases). The CDR3 length is 10 residues. Per germline, CDR1 SQVTM and CDR2 ANQGSEA. The covered CDR3 bases are TGCAGCGCCACGGACAGATCA. Translation gives CSATDRS. The full CDR3 reads CSATDRSAFF.

To note about this clone: The CDR3 end lies 3 residues beyond the end of the read and is filled in from the germline J gene. The rearrangement uses TRBV6-4 and TRBJ1-1; TRBD1 matches at 10 bases. The V gene's germline CDR1 is MRHNA and CDR2 SNTAGT. With V trimmed by 7 bases and J by 1 base, 3 bases remained unmatched. The CDR3 extends over 14 amino acids. The sequenced CDR3 bases are TGTGCCAGCAAAGGGGACAGGGGGAACACTGAA. Protein product: CASKGDRGNTE. The whole CDR3 protein is CASKGDRGNTEAFF.

Comments on this clone: The CDR3 goes on 3 residues after the read ends, and that part is filled in from the germline J gene. The chain has TRBV20-1 and TRBJ1-5; D perhaps matches TRBD1 (5 bases). Per germline, CDR1 DFQATT and CDR2 SNEGSKA (reference sequence). This CDR3 is built from 16 residues. Trimming cost V 6 bases and J 4 bases, with 22 bases left between them. CDR3 protein: CSALLTVRRRNQPQHF. The sequenced part of the CDR3 DNA is TGCAGTGCCCTGTTGACAGTCCGTCGTCGGAATCAGCCC.

A word on this clone: The read halts 3 residues ahead of the CDR3 end, with the missing end drawn from the germline J gene. The chain is built from TRBV5-1 and TRBJ2-3; TRBD2 aligns across 7 bases. This CDR3 has 16 amino acids. CDR1 SGHRS and CDR2 YFSETQ come from the germline V gene. This chain's CDR3 is CASSLANGGGRETQYF. The CDR3 bases that were read are TGCGCCAGCAGCTTGGCCAATGGGGGGGGTCGGGAGACG.

The DNA read from the CDR3 is TGTGCCTGGAGTGTATCATACAGCAGCAATTTGAAGACC. Residues: CAWSVSYSSNLKT. The whole CDR3 sequence is CAWSVSYSSNLKTQYF. The chain uses TRBV30 and TRBJ2-5; no clear D gene. The read terminates 3 residues before the CDR3 end, so the remaining end is supplied by the germline J gene. Germline values: CDR1 GTSNPN, CDR2 SVGIG (reference sequence). Trimming removed 0 bases from V and 6 bases from J, with 20 bases in between. This CDR3 comprises 16 residues.

With respect to this clone: The CDR3 end lies 3 residues beyond the end of the read and is filled in from the germline J gene. The V gene is TRBV19, the J gene TRBJ1-2; D is unclear. The germline V gene encodes CDR1 LNHDA and CDR2 SQIVND (reference sequence). The CDR3 is made up of 18 amino acids. The CDR3 sequence is CASSPTRTSGVGYNDYTF. Incomplete CDR3 DNA: TGTGCCAGTAGTCCCACTCGGACTAGCGGGGTTGGCTACAATGAC.